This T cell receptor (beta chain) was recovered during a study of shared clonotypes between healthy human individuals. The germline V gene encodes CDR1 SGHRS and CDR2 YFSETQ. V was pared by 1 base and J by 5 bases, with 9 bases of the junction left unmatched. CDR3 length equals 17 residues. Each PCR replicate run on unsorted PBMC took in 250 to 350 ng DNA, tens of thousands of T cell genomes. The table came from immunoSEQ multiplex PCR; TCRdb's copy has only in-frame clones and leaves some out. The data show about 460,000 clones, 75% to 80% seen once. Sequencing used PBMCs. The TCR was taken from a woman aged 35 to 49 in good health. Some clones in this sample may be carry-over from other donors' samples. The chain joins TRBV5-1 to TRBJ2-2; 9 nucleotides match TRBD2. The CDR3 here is CASSLISGSVGTGELFF. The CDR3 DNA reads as TGCGCCAGCAGCTTGATTAGCGGGAGTGTGGGGACCGGGGAGCTGTTTTTT.